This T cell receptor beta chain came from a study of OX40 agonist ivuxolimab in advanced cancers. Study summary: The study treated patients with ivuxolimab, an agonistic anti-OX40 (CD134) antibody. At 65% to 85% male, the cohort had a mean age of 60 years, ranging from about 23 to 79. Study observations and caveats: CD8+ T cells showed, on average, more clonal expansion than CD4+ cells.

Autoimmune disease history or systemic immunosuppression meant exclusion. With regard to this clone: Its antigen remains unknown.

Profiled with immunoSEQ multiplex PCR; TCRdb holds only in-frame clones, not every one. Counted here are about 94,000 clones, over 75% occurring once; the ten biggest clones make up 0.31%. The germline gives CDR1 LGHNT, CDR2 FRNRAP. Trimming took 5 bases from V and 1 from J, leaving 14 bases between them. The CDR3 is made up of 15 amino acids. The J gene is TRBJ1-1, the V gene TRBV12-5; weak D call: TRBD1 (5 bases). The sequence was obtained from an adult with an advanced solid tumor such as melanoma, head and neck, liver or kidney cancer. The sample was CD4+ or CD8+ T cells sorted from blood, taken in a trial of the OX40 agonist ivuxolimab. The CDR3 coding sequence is TGTGCTAGTGGTACCTATTTTCAGGGGAACACTGAAGCTTTCTTT. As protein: CASGTYFQGNTEAFF.